A selection of T cell receptor beta chains follows, all from one sample in a study of immune evolution from preneoplasia to lung adenocarcinoma. The protocol was immunoSEQ multiplex PCR, while the TCRdb copy is restricted to in-frame clones and leaves out a portion. The sample holds some 7,000 clones; around 82% are singletons and the top ten take 5.5% to 7%. The sequenced sample consisted of FFPE adjacent normal lung tissue. These receptors all stem from a person aged 60 to 80 with lung adenocarcinoma. CDR3s include the opening cysteine and the closing phenylalanine or tryptophan. A D gene is named only where the DNA matches it firmly. Clone size is not always given. Where it is, it says once, few, many or a class for expanded clones.

j_gene	v_gene	abundance	d_gene	CDR3aa	CDR3nt
TRBJ1-2	TRBV7-2	NA	NA	CASSLILGGSYGYTF	TGTGCCAGCAGCTTAATCCTGGGGGGAAGCTATGGCTACACCTTC
TRBJ1-2	TRBV11-2	NA	NA	CASSLAGHYGYTF	TGTGCCAGCAGCTTAGCAGGACACTATGGCTACACCTTC
TRBJ1-5	TRBV19	NA	NA	CASSMGGLGSWPQHF	TGTGCCAGTAGTATGGGGGGGCTCGGGTCGTGGCCCCAACATTTT
TRBJ1-1	TRBV5-4	few	NA	CASSLGVIGTEAFF	TGTGCCAGCAGCTTGGGAGTGATCGGCACTGAAGCTTTCTTT
TRBJ1-3	TRBV28	NA	NA	CASSWGGTPGNTIYF	TGTGCCAGCAGTTGGGGAGGGACTCCTGGAAACACCATATATTTT
TRBJ1-5	TRBV27	once	NA	CASSLWSAPSDDQPQHF	TGTGCCAGCAGTTTATGGTCGGCACCCTCCGACGATCAGCCCCAGCATTTT
TRBJ2-1	TRBV11-2	once	NA	CASTPGGQSYNEQFF	TGTGCCAGCACTCCGGGTGGGCAGTCCTACAATGAGCAGTTCTTC
TRBJ2-7	TRBV6-1	NA	NA	CASRSRDETRFEQYF	TGTGCCAGCAGGTCACGGGACGAAACGCGTTTCGAGCAGTACTTC
TRBJ2-2	TRBV6-1	NA	NA	CASSESSSGELFF	TGTGCCAGCAGTGAAAGTTCCTCCGGGGAGCTGTTTTTT
TRBJ2-5	TRBV11-2	once	TRBD2	CASSPNFGGRARETQYF	TGTGCCAGCAGCCCCAATTTCGGGGGGAGGGCCAGGGAGACCCAGTACTTC
TRBJ1-1	TRBV18	NA	TRBD1	CASSSSLDRGNTEAFF	TGTGCCAGCTCATCTTCACTCGACAGGGGGAACACTGAAGCTTTCTTT
TRBJ1-1	TRBV21-1	few	NA	CASSIHGGRTTEAFF	TGTGCCAGCAGCATCCACGGAGGGAGGACCACTGAAGCTTTCTTT
TRBJ1-5	TRBV27	few	NA	CASSLRESAYPQHF	TGTGCCAGCAGTTTACGGGAGTCCGCGTATCCCCAGCATTTT
TRBJ2-2	TRBV27	few	TRBD2	CASSVAGGVGELFF	TGTGCCAGCAGCGTAGCGGGAGGGGTCGGGGAGCTGTTTTTT
TRBJ2-1	TRBV7-3	NA	NA	CASSPQGGYNEQFF	TGTGCCAGCAGCCCTCAAGGGGGGTACAATGAGCAGTTCTTC
TRBJ1-2	TRBV30	NA	TRBD1	CAWGRGGYGSYGYTF	TGTGCCTGGGGGCGAGGGGGCTACGGCTCCTATGGCTACACCTTC
TRBJ1-3	TRBV7-9	once	NA	CASSWAEGNTIYF	TGTGCCAGCAGCTGGGCGGAGGGAAACACCATATATTTT
TRBJ1-1	TRBV6-1	NA	NA	CASSENPEGTTEAFF	TGTGCCAGCAGTGAAAATCCCGAGGGGACCACTGAAGCTTTCTTT
TRBJ2-5	TRBV29-1	few	NA	CSVDFQSTQETQYF	TGCAGCGTTGATTTTCAGAGTACTCAAGAGACCCAGTACTTC
TRBJ2-1	TRBV11-2	NA	NA	CASSLDQEFRREQFF	TGTGCCAGCAGCTTAGATCAGGAATTCCGAAGAGAGCAGTTCTTC
TRBJ1-1	TRBV4-3	once	TRBD1	CASSQTPDGTGGGNTEAFF	TGCGCCAGCAGCCAAACCCCGGACGGGACAGGGGGCGGGAACACTGAAGCTTTCTTT
TRBJ2-3	TRBV7-2	NA	NA	CASTKGLQGDTQYF	TGTGCCAGCACCAAGGGACTCCAAGGGGATACGCAGTATTTT
TRBJ2-3	TRBV29-1	NA	TRBD1	CSARVGQGDTQYF	TGCAGCGCCAGAGTGGGACAGGGAGATACGCAGTATTTT
TRBJ2-5	TRBV21-1	NA	NA	CASSKGNFRTLQETQYF	TGTGCCAGCAGCAAAGGAAATTTCAGGACACTTCAAGAGACCCAGTACTTC
TRBJ1-2	TRBV7-2	NA	NA	CASSLARGSNGYTF	TGTGCCAGCAGCTTAGCGAGGGGGAGTAATGGCTACACCTTC
TRBJ2-3	TRBV29-1	NA	TRBD2	CSARTSGSDTQYF	TGCAGCGCAAGGACTAGCGGATCAGATACGCAGTATTTT
TRBJ2-1	TRBV9	NA	NA	CASSPGGVFYNEQFF	TGTGCCAGCAGCCCCGGGGGCGTCTTCTACAATGAGCAGTTCTTC
TRBJ2-7	TRBV29-1	NA	TRBD1	CSVDEGAHEQYF	TGCAGCGTTGACGAGGGGGCCCACGAGCAGTACTTC
TRBJ2-7	TRBV6-1	NA	TRBD1	CASSNPGQGANEQYF	TGTGCCAGCAGTAATCCGGGACAGGGGGCGAACGAGCAGTACTTC
TRBJ1-2	TRBV6-6	NA	NA	CASSSPNTGLRYGYTF	TGTGCCAGCAGTTCGCCCAATACAGGGTTACGCTATGGCTACACCTTC
TRBJ1-2	TRBV28	NA	NA	CASSLQGSHYGYTF	TGTGCCAGCAGTCTCCAGGGTTCTCACTATGGCTACACCTTC
TRBJ2-7	TRBV2	large	NA	CASSESIFGRVRF	TGTGCCAGCAGTGAAAGTATTTTCGGTAGGGTTCGTTTC
TRBJ1-4	TRBV7-8	NA	NA	CASSLSGASQKLFF	TGTGCCAGCAGCTTATCTGGGGCCAGCCAAAAACTGTTTTTT
TRBJ1-4	TRBV28	NA	NA	CASSLPHDSIYEKLFF	TGTGCCAGCAGTTTACCTCATGACAGTATCTATGAAAAACTGTTTTTT
TRBJ1-2	TRBV6-6	NA	NA	CASSLIDSPNYGYTF	TGTGCCAGCAGCCTCATCGACTCACCAAACTATGGCTACACCTTC
TRBJ2-1	TRBV15	NA	TRBD2	CATSRLTSGAYNEQFF	TGTGCCACCAGCAGATTAACTAGCGGGGCTTACAATGAGCAGTTCTTC
TRBJ2-1	TRBV19	NA	TRBD2	CASSGTSGRVNEQFF	TGTGCCAGTAGTGGGACTAGCGGGAGGGTAAATGAGCAGTTCTTC
TRBJ2-1	TRBV7-2	NA	TRBD2	CASSFSGREGEQFF	TGTGCCAGCAGCTTCTCCGGGAGGGAGGGTGAGCAGTTCTTC
TRBJ2-5	TRBV4-1	once	TRBD2	CASSQEASGTQETQYF	TGCGCCAGCAGCCAAGAGGCTAGCGGGACCCAAGAGACCCAGTACTTC
TRBJ2-1	TRBV28	NA	TRBD1	CASGTGGNYNEQFF	TGTGCCAGCGGGACAGGGGGCAACTACAATGAGCAGTTCTTC
TRBJ1-5	TRBV2	few	NA	CASSTWGGQPQHF	TGTGCCAGCAGTACGTGGGGTGGGCAGCCCCAGCATTTT
TRBJ1-1	TRBV7-2	NA	NA	CASSLGRQVGAFF	TGTGCCAGCAGCTTGGGTAGACAGGTCGGAGCTTTCTTT
TRBJ2-7	TRBV29-1	NA	NA	CSVRPANYEQYF	TGCAGCGTTCGCCCTGCCAACTACGAGCAGTACTTC
TRBJ2-1	TRBV7-2	NA	NA	CASSDDAATYNEQFF	TGTGCCAGCAGCGACGACGCGGCAACTTACAATGAGCAGTTCTTC
TRBJ1-5	TRBV19	NA	NA	CASTQQGISNQPQHF	TGTGCCAGTACTCAGCAGGGTATTAGCAATCAGCCCCAGCATTTT
TRBJ1-2	TRBV6-6	NA	TRBD1	CASSTRDRGNGYTF	TGTGCCAGCAGTACCCGGGACAGGGGGAATGGCTACACCTTC
TRBJ2-5	TRBV4-1	NA	NA	CASSQDRRIQETQYF	TGCGCCAGCAGCCAAGATAGGAGAATCCAAGAGACCCAGTACTTC
TRBJ2-7	TRBV5-5	NA	TRBD1	CASRSGTGINEQYF	TGTGCCAGCAGGTCCGGGACAGGGATCAACGAGCAGTACTTC
TRBJ2-1	TRBV11-2	once	TRBD1	CASSFGTGASGEQFF	TGTGCCAGCAGCTTCGGGACAGGGGCCAGCGGTGAGCAGTTCTTC
TRBJ2-3	TRBV7-6	NA	NA	CASSPSYEDTDTQYF	TGTGCCAGCAGCCCCAGCTACGAGGACACAGATACGCAGTATTTT
TRBJ2-5	TRBV10-1	NA	TRBD1	CASEDRGGETQYF	TGCGCCAGCGAAGACAGGGGAGGAGAGACCCAGTACTTC
TRBJ1-4	TRBV6-6	NA	TRBD1	CASSYLDRDNEKLFF	TGTGCCAGCAGTTACTTGGACAGGGATAATGAAAAACTGTTTTTT
TRBJ2-7	TRBV6-1	NA	NA	CASSAKASYEQYF	TGTGCCAGCAGTGCGAAGGCCTCCTACGAGCAGTACTTC
TRBJ1-5	TRBV5-6	NA	TRBD1	CASSLQGFVQPQHF	TGTGCCAGCAGCCTACAGGGGTTTGTGCAGCCCCAGCATTTT
TRBJ2-7	TRBV2	few	NA	CASSENPGLSYEQYF	TGTGCCAGCAGTGAGAATCCCGGGCTCTCCTACGAGCAGTACTTC